Listed below are T cell receptor beta chains from one sample, sequenced in a study of T cells in Graves' hyperthyroidism and ophthalmopathy. TCRdb used MiXCR to reprocess the multiplex PCR reads, holding one entry per CDR3 protein. The sample includes roughly 510,000 distinct CDR3 sequences, around 43% seen only once; the top ten take about 45%. Sequenced sample: peripheral blood or thyroid tissue (not recorded which). The receptors stem from an adult woman with Graves' disease, either hyperthyroidism or ophthalmopathy (not recorded which). CDR3s include the opening cysteine and the closing phenylalanine or tryptophan. A D gene is named only where the DNA matches it firmly. Clone size appears in some rows only: once, few, many, or a class for an expanded clone.

j_call: TRBJ2-5; d_call: .; v_call: TRBV9; clone_size: few; cdr3_aa: CASSVEAGKETQYF; cdr3_nt: TGTGCCAGCAGCGTAGAAGCAGGGAAAGAGACCCAGTACTTC
j_call: TRBJ2-7; d_call: .; v_call: TRBV24-1; clone_size: .; cdr3_aa: CATSDPGSYEQYF; cdr3_nt: TGTGCCACCAGTGACCCCGGCTCCTACGAGCAGTACTTC
j_call: TRBJ1-4; d_call: .; v_call: TRBV27; clone_size: .; cdr3_aa: CASSLWGNKEKLFF; cdr3_nt: TGTGCCAGCAGTTTATGGGGTAATAAGGAAAAACTGTTTTTT
j_call: TRBJ2-5; d_call: TRBD1; v_call: TRBV28; clone_size: few; cdr3_aa: CASSLPQGAQETQYF; cdr3_nt: TGTGCCAGCAGTTTACCCCAGGGGGCACAAGAGACCCAGTACTTC
j_call: TRBJ1-3; d_call: .; v_call: TRBV7-2; clone_size: many; cdr3_aa: CASSKGVGTGNTIYF; cdr3_nt: TGTGCCAGCAGCAAGGGGGTGGGAACTGGAAACACCATATATTTT
j_call: TRBJ1-6; d_call: .; v_call: TRBV7-2; clone_size: .; cdr3_aa: CASSPKAGSHSPLHF; cdr3_nt: TGTGCCAGCAGCCCCAAAGCGGGAAGTCATTCACCCCTCCACTTT
j_call: TRBJ2-7; d_call: .; v_call: TRBV6-5; clone_size: few; cdr3_aa: CASSSGKHSYEQYF; cdr3_nt: TGTGCCAGCAGTTCGGGTAAACATTCCTACGAGCAGTACTTC
j_call: TRBJ1-6; d_call: .; v_call: TRBV5-6; clone_size: many; cdr3_aa: CASSLIHGNSPLHF; cdr3_nt: TGTGCCAGCAGCTTGATACACGGAAATTCACCCCTCCACTTT
j_call: TRBJ1-1; d_call: .; v_call: TRBV24-1; clone_size: .; cdr3_aa: CASSDATGEAFF; cdr3_nt: TGTGCCAGCAGTGATGCCACAGGGGAAGCTTTCTTT
j_call: TRBJ2-7; d_call: .; v_call: TRBV7-9; clone_size: many; cdr3_aa: CASSLYLVGAEQYF; cdr3_nt: TGTGCCAGCAGCTTATACCTAGTAGGGGCCGAGCAGTACTTC
j_call: TRBJ2-7; d_call: .; v_call: TRBV7-9; clone_size: .; cdr3_aa: CASSHTRSGHEQYF; cdr3_nt: TGTGCCAGCAGCCACACCCGGAGCGGACACGAGCAGTACTTC
j_call: TRBJ1-2; d_call: TRBD1; v_call: TRBV20-1; clone_size: .; cdr3_aa: CSAHTGTGLSGGYTF; cdr3_nt: TGCAGTGCTCACACCGGGACAGGGTTGTCGGGCGGCTACACCTTC
j_call: TRBJ2-5; d_call: .; v_call: TRBV7-8; clone_size: .; cdr3_aa: CASSPLRLQETQYF; cdr3_nt: TGTGCCAGCAGCCCGCTCCGCCTTCAAGAGACCCAGTACTTC
j_call: TRBJ2-5; d_call: TRBD2; v_call: TRBV4-1; clone_size: .; cdr3_aa: CASSQVKGLAGQETQYF; cdr3_nt: TGCGCCAGCAGCCAAGTTAAGGGACTAGCGGGGCAAGAGACCCAGTACTTC
j_call: TRBJ1-2; d_call: .; v_call: TRBV9; clone_size: few; cdr3_aa: CASRDLAANYGYTF; cdr3_nt: TGTGCCAGCAGAGATCTGGCAGCCAACTATGGCTACACCTTC
j_call: TRBJ1-1; d_call: .; v_call: TRBV20-1; clone_size: .; cdr3_aa: CSASPGPGMGTEAFF; cdr3_nt: TGCAGTGCTAGCCCGGGACCGGGAATGGGTACTGAAGCTTTCTTT
j_call: TRBJ2-5; d_call: .; v_call: TRBV25-1; clone_size: few; cdr3_aa: CASSLLRIGWGTQYF; cdr3_nt: TGTGCCAGCAGTTTATTGAGGATTGGGTGGGGGACCCAGTACTTC
j_call: TRBJ1-5; d_call: TRBD1; v_call: TRBV19; clone_size: .; cdr3_aa: CASSMGDRGLRSNQPQHF; cdr3_nt: TGTGCCAGTAGTATGGGGGACAGGGGGTTGAGGAGCAATCAGCCCCAGCATTTT
j_call: TRBJ2-7; d_call: TRBD1; v_call: TRBV7-9; clone_size: .; cdr3_aa: CASSRDRDSPYEQYF; cdr3_nt: TGTGCCAGCAGCCGGGACAGGGACTCACCCTACGAGCAGTACTTC
j_call: TRBJ2-5; d_call: .; v_call: TRBV3-1; clone_size: .; cdr3_aa: CASSHRRRGRPQETQCF; cdr3_nt: TGTGCCAGCAGCCATCGGAGGAGGGGGCGTCCTCAAGAGACCCAGTGCTTC
j_call: TRBJ1-3; d_call: TRBD1; v_call: TRBV19; clone_size: once; cdr3_aa: CASSPPGQGRPFGYTIYF; cdr3_nt: TGTGCCAGTAGCCCTCCGGGACAGGGGCGCCCCTTTGGCTACACCATATATTTT
j_call: TRBJ1-1; d_call: TRBD1; v_call: TRBV7-2; clone_size: many; cdr3_aa: CASSSGTANTEAFF; cdr3_nt: TGTGCCAGCAGCTCCGGGACAGCAAACACTGAAGCTTTCTTT
j_call: TRBJ1-2; d_call: TRBD1; v_call: TRBV7-2; clone_size: .; cdr3_aa: CASSSDRAADYGYTF; cdr3_nt: TGTGCCAGCAGCTCGGACAGGGCCGCGGACTATGGCTACACCTTC
j_call: TRBJ2-5; d_call: TRBD2; v_call: TRBV12-3/TRBV12-4; clone_size: once; cdr3_aa: CASTTSGGGGETQYF; cdr3_nt: TGTGCCAGCACTACTAGCGGGGGCGGTGGGGAGACCCAGTACTTC
j_call: TRBJ2-7; d_call: .; v_call: TRBV20-1; clone_size: many; cdr3_aa: CSARGLVFSYEQYF; cdr3_nt: TGCAGTGCTAGAGGGCTAGTATTCTCCTACGAGCAGTACTTC
j_call: TRBJ1-1; d_call: TRBD1; v_call: TRBV5-1; clone_size: few; cdr3_aa: CASSLTGTVGFTEAFF; cdr3_nt: TGCGCCAGCAGCTTGACCGGGACAGTCGGCTTCACTGAAGCTTTCTTT
j_call: TRBJ1-1; d_call: .; v_call: TRBV10-3; clone_size: .; cdr3_aa: CAISDRGTVGQTEAFF; cdr3_nt: TGTGCCATCAGTGATCGGGGGACGGTCGGACAGACTGAAGCTTTCTTT
j_call: TRBJ2-3; d_call: .; v_call: TRBV12-3/TRBV12-4; clone_size: few; cdr3_aa: CASSFILQEDTQYF; cdr3_nt: TGTGCCAGCAGTTTCATCCTCCAAGAAGATACGCAGTATTTT
j_call: TRBJ1-4; d_call: TRBD1; v_call: TRBV6-2/TRBV6-3; clone_size: .; cdr3_aa: CASSPGTATNEKLFF; cdr3_nt: TGTGCCAGCAGCCCCGGGACAGCGACTAATGAAAAACTGTTTTTT
j_call: TRBJ1-1; d_call: .; v_call: TRBV7-2; clone_size: many; cdr3_aa: CASSSDRRGYTEAFF; cdr3_nt: TGTGCCAGCAGCTCAGACAGACGGGGATACACTGAAGCTTTCTTT
j_call: TRBJ1-2; d_call: .; v_call: TRBV20-1; clone_size: .; cdr3_aa: CSASRRQGDYGYTF; cdr3_nt: TGCAGTGCTTCCCGGAGGCAGGGTGACTATGGCTACACCTTC
j_call: TRBJ1-2; d_call: .; v_call: TRBV9; clone_size: .; cdr3_aa: CASSVLQGNSGYTF; cdr3_nt: TGTGCCAGCAGCGTCCTACAGGGAAATAGTGGCTACACCTTC
j_call: TRBJ1-1; d_call: .; v_call: TRBV7-3; clone_size: .; cdr3_aa: CASSLAGETTEAFF; cdr3_nt: TGTGCCAGCAGCTTAGCAGGGGAAACGACTGAAGCTTTCTTT
j_call: TRBJ1-1; d_call: .; v_call: TRBV29-1; clone_size: few; cdr3_aa: CSVSMGGMNTEAFF; cdr3_nt: TGCAGTGTTTCAATGGGGGGAATGAACACTGAAGCTTTCTTT
j_call: TRBJ2-1; d_call: .; v_call: TRBV29-1; clone_size: few; cdr3_aa: CSGDRVANEQFF; cdr3_nt: TGCAGCGGCGATAGGGTCGCCAATGAGCAGTTCTTC
j_call: TRBJ1-3; d_call: .; v_call: TRBV10-3; clone_size: .; cdr3_aa: CASSSRASKLLGNTIYF; cdr3_nt: TGTGCCAGCAGTTCCCGGGCCTCAAAACTGCTTGGAAACACCATATATTTT
j_call: TRBJ1-3; d_call: .; v_call: TRBV10-3; clone_size: .; cdr3_aa: CAISESEGSPGNTIYF; cdr3_nt: TGTGCCATCAGTGAGTCGGAAGGGAGCCCTGGAAACACCATATATTTT
j_call: TRBJ2-7; d_call: .; v_call: TRBV24-1; clone_size: few; cdr3_aa: CATSDFFEQYF; cdr3_nt: TGTGCCACCAGTGATTTCTTCGAGCAGTACTTC
j_call: TRBJ2-3; d_call: TRBD2; v_call: TRBV11-2; clone_size: many; cdr3_aa: CASRQTSGRITDTQYF; cdr3_nt: TGTGCCAGCAGACAAACTAGCGGGAGGATAACAGATACGCAGTATTTT